The next 27 T cell receptor beta chains were all read from a single sample in a study of blood T cell repertoires in COVID-19. Some clones are missing from TCRdb's copy, which holds only in-frame ones; the method was immunoSEQ multiplex PCR. This repertoire shows approximately 300,000 clones, over 85% found once; its top ten account for roughly 2.6%. Sequenced material: PBMCs or T cells enriched from blood (not recorded which). The receptors here all came from a man aged 55-75 years who had recovered from COVID-19.

This chain connects TRBV24-1 to TRBJ2-2; D is unresolved. CDR3 size: 12 residues. Trimming cost V 5 bases and J 13 bases, with 13 bases left between them. Germline CDR1 reads KGHDR; CDR2 reads SFDVKD. CDR3 coding DNA: TGTGCCACCAGTGCTCTAGATGGGTTGCTGTTTTTT. Translated: CATSALDGLLFF.

The V and J genes are TRBV6-5 and TRBJ2-3; TRBD2 matches at 13 bases. The CDR3 consists of 15 residues. Trimming at V came to 6 bases and at J to 6 bases, leaving 6 bases not matched to a gene. The germline gives CDR1 MNHEY, CDR2 SVGAGI. The CDR3 bases are TGTGCCAGCAGGACCGGGACTAGCGGGGATGATACGCAGTATTTT. Translating gives CASRTGTSGDDTQYF.

The CDR3 here is CASSYHFPDYGYTF. The CDR3 coding sequence is TGTGCCAGCAGTTACCACTTCCCCGACTATGGCTACACCTTC. The J gene is TRBJ1-2, the V gene TRBV6-5; D gene ambiguous. The V and J ends lost 2 bases and 3 bases respectively, with 10 bases between them. Germline V lookup: CDR1 MNHEY, CDR2 SVGAGI. The CDR3 runs 14 residues.

The chain recombines TRBV18 with TRBJ2-3, with D unclear. The V and J ends lost 0 bases and 7 bases respectively, with 8 bases between them. Germline V gene data show CDR1 as KGHSH and CDR2 as LQKENI. The CDR3 loop spans 13 amino acids. This chain's CDR3 is CASSPPALNTQYF. CDR3 coding DNA: TGTGCCAGCTCACCACCGGCTCTGAATACGCAGTATTTT.

This chain joins TRBV29-1 and TRBJ2-7; D is unclear. The germline V gene encodes CDR1 SQVTM and CDR2 ANQGSEA. The CDR3 has 12 residues. The V end lost 4 bases, the J end lost 2 bases, and 9 bases lay between the germline ends. CDR3 region: CSVVTDTYEQYF. The CDR3 DNA is TGCAGCGTTGTAACTGATACCTACGAGCAGTACTTC.

J is TRBJ2-3 and V is TRBV10-3; TRBD2 agrees at 7 bases. Germline V CDR1 and CDR2: ENHRY, SYGVKD. The CDR3 length is 15 residues. The ends lost 2 bases at V and 2 bases at J; junction bases unmatched: 4. The CDR3: CAISEAGDVTDTQYF. CDR3 nucleotides: TGTGCCATCAGTGAGGCGGGGGATGTCACAGATACGCAGTATTTT.

The chain uses TRBV6-1 and TRBJ1-2; D perhaps matches TRBD1 (6 bases). This CDR3 has 14 amino acids. Trimming cost V 1 base and J 4 bases, with 10 bases left between them. Germline CDR1 and CDR2: MNHNS and SASEGT. For the CDR3, the DNA is TGTGCCAGCAGTGAAGGGGGGGGCAGCTATGGCTACACCTTC. Translated: CASSEGGGSYGYTF.

V and J are TRBV5-4 and TRBJ2-3, with D possibly being TRBD1 (6 bases). V was shortened by 2 bases and J by 0 bases, with 13 bases between the two germline ends. The germline gives CDR1 SGHNT, CDR2 YYREEE (reference sequence). This CDR3 has 16 residues. As DNA, the CDR3 is TGTGCCAGCAGCTTTCTCAGGGGAACTAGCACAGATACGCAGTATTTT. Protein product: CASSFLRGTSTDTQYF.

The CDR3 sequence: CASSGGGTSGSAYEQYF. In nucleotides, the CDR3 is TGTGCCAGCAGCGGGGGGGGAACTAGCGGGAGCGCCTACGAGCAGTACTTC. The chain has TRBV11-2 and TRBJ2-7; TRBD2 matches at 11 bases. The CDR3 sequence is 17 residues long. Germline loops: CDR1 SGHAT, CDR2 FQNNGV. Germline trimming cut 5 bases from V and 2 bases from J; bases unmatched to any gene: 11.

This chain connects TRBV3-1 (or the pseudogene TRBV3-2) to TRBJ2-3, with D maybe TRBD1 (5 bases). Trimming stripped 4 bases from V and 5 bases from J, with 16 bases between. CDR3 length: 15 residues. In germline, CDR1 is LGHDT, CDR2 YNNKEL (reference sequence). The chain's CDR3 is CASSPMPSRGDTQYF. Written as DNA, the CDR3 is TGTGCCAGCAGCCCGATGCCTTCTAGGGGAGATACGCAGTATTTT.

This chain joins TRBV6-5 and TRBJ1-5, with D perhaps matching TRBD1 (6 bases). In germline, CDR1 is MNHEY, CDR2 SVGAGI. The CDR3 runs 15 residues. Trimming shortened V by 0 bases and J by 4 bases, and 10 bases separated the two germline ends. CDR3 region: CASSYSEDRNQPQHF. The CDR3 nucleotides are TGTGCCAGCAGTTACTCCGAGGACAGAAATCAGCCCCAGCATTTT.

This rearrangement joins TRBV4-1 to TRBJ1-1; maybe TRBD1 (5 bases). This CDR3 spans 14 amino acids. With 0 bases removed from V and 4 bases from J, the gap between germline ends came to 9 bases. Looked up from germline, CDR1 is MGHRA and CDR2 is YSYEKL. CDR3 in DNA: TGCGCCAGCAGCCAAGATCAGGGCCTCACTGAAGCTTTCTTT. As protein: CASSQDQGLTEAFF.

The genes are TRBV7-9 and TRBJ2-3; 12 bases align to TRBD2. The germline V gene has CDR1 SEHNR and CDR2 FQNEAQ (reference sequence). This CDR3 is 16 amino acids long. The ends lost 0 bases at V and 5 bases at J; junction bases unmatched: 3. Here the CDR3 DNA reads TGTGCCAGCAGCTTAGCCCTAGCGGGAGGGGGAGATACGCAGTATTTT. This encodes CASSLALAGGGDTQYF.

The chain is built from TRBV30 and TRBJ1-2, with 7 bases aligning to TRBD1. CDR3 length: 12 residues. Losses at the gene ends were 1 base for V and 4 bases for J; bases not matched to a gene: 0. The germline gives CDR1 GTSNPN, CDR2 SVGIG (reference sequence). In DNA form, the CDR3 reads TGTGCCTGGAGTGGACAGGGCTATGGCTACACCTTC. Translated: CAWSGQGYGYTF.

The genes are TRBV29-1 and TRBJ2-1; 8 bases line up with TRBD1. The CDR3 loop spans 15 amino acids. V dropped 7 bases and J dropped 4; count of bases not matched to a gene: 12. Germline V lookup: CDR1 SQVTM, CDR2 ANQGSEA. CDR3 DNA sequence: TGCAGCGCTACGAAGGGGACAGGTGGTTACAATGAGCAGTTCTTC. Protein sequence: CSATKGTGGYNEQFF.

The rearrangement joins TRBV27 to TRBJ2-5; D unresolved. V was cut by 6 bases and J by 5 bases, with 7 bases left in between. CDR1 is MNHEY, CDR2 SMNVEV, per germline (reference sequence). This CDR3 has 11 residues. CDR3 sequence: CASSFRETQYF. The CDR3 DNA is TGTGCCAGCAGCTTCAGGGAGACCCAGTACTTC.

V and J are TRBV7-2 and TRBJ2-2; tentatively, D is TRBD2 (7 bases). Germline CDR1 is SGHTA and CDR2 is FQGNSA. This CDR3 has 14 amino acids. Trimming removed 3 bases from V and 6 bases from J, with 11 bases in between. This chain's CDR3 is CASSFTGRAGELFF. In DNA, the CDR3 is TGTGCCAGCAGCTTTACAGGGAGGGCCGGGGAGCTGTTTTTT.

The chain carries TRBV16 and TRBJ1-1, with unresolved D. The germline V and J ends were trimmed by 3 bases and 4 bases, with 21 bases remaining between them. The CDR3 has 17 residues. Per the germline V gene, CDR1 is KGHSY and CDR2 is FQNENV. CDR3 in amino acids: CASSQRIRGGKVTEAFF. The CDR3 DNA reads as TGTGCCAGCAGCCAGCGGATACGGGGAGGGAAGGTCACTGAAGCTTTCTTT.

With respect to this clone: Other nucleotide sequences in the sample specify the same CDR3. DNA for the CDR3: TGTGCCAGCAGCTTGTTCAGCGGGGGCCCGTACAATGAGCAGTTCTTC. Translating gives CASSLFSGGPYNEQFF. The chain links TRBV5-5 to TRBJ2-1, with 8 nucleotides matching TRBD2. V trimming: 1 base; J trimming: 4 bases; junction bases outside the gene matches: 7. The CDR3 consists of 16 residues. The V gene's germline CDR1 is SGHKS and CDR2 YYEKEE (reference sequence).

V gene TRBV5-4 combines with J gene TRBJ1-2; the match to TRBD1 covers 7 bases. Germline CDR1 SGHNT, CDR2 YYREEE (reference sequence). The CDR3 covers 13 residues. V shed 4 bases, J shed 8 bases, and the junction held 8 bases outside the gene matches. The CDR3 nucleotides read TGTGCCAGCAGCCGGACAGGAAATCGCGGCTACACCTTC. Residues: CASSRTGNRGYTF.

The J gene is TRBJ1-2, the V gene TRBV18, with a weak D call TRBD1 (5 bases). The germline gives CDR1 KGHSH, CDR2 LQKENI. The CDR3 totals 15 residues. Trimming pared 0 bases from V and 2 bases from J, leaving 10 bases between. CDR3 in amino acids: CASSPPSQGNYGYTF. The CDR3 DNA reads as TGTGCCAGCTCACCACCTTCGCAGGGCAACTATGGCTACACCTTC.

The DNA for the CDR3 is TGTGCCAGCTCCGACCGGGACAGGGCGTCCTACGAGCAGTACTTC. Amino acids: CASSDRDRASYEQYF. This sequence joins TRBV18 and TRBJ2-7; TRBD1 matches at 9 bases. This CDR3 comprises 15 residues. The J segment lost 1 base and the V segment lost 6 bases, leaving 7 bases of the junction unmatched. The germline gives CDR1 KGHSH, CDR2 LQKENI.

The chain couples TRBV5-4 to TRBJ1-1; D not resolved. The germline CDR1 and CDR2 sequences are SGHNT and YYREEE (reference sequence). V gave up 4 bases and J gave up 8 bases, with 15 bases separating them. The CDR3 loop spans 13 amino acids. CDR3 amino acids: CASSSGPDSEAFF. DNA for the CDR3: TGTGCCAGCAGCAGCGGACCGGATTCAGAAGCTTTCTTT.

The chain combines TRBV5-6 with TRBJ1-2; possible D gene TRBD1, 6 bases. Germline V gene sequence: CDR1 SGHDT, CDR2 YYEEEE. The germline V and J ends were trimmed by 4 bases and 3 bases, with 13 bases remaining between them. The CDR3 has 14 residues. This chain's CDR3 is CASSIIQGYYGYTF. The CDR3 DNA is TGTGCCAGCAGCATAATACAGGGCTACTATGGCTACACCTTC.

This chain uses TRBV27 with TRBJ1-2; D not certain. Trimming cost V 3 bases and J 2 bases, with 13 bases left between them. Germline V CDR1 and CDR2: MNHEY, SMNVEV (reference sequence). The CDR3 spans 15 residues. The CDR3 sequence is CASSFSLAGNYGYTF. The DNA of the CDR3 is TGTGCCAGCAGTTTCTCCCTCGCGGGGAACTATGGCTACACCTTC.

The DNA of the CDR3 is TGTGCCAGCAGTCCAGGGGGAGGATTGAACAATGAGCAGTTCTTC. This sequence encodes CASSPGGGLNNEQFF. The rearrangement uses TRBV28 and TRBJ2-1; possibly TRBD1 for D (7 bases). Trimming cost V 5 bases and J 5 bases, with 16 bases left between them. Germline loops: CDR1 MDHEN, CDR2 SYDVKM. The CDR3 has 15 amino acids.

Many counts were recorded for this clone. This chain connects TRBV29-1 to TRBJ1-2; weak D call: TRBD1 (6 bases). This CDR3 is 13 amino acids long. Per the germline V gene, CDR1 is SQVTM and CDR2 is ANQGSEA. Trimming shortened V by 3 bases and J by 7 bases, and 15 bases separated the two germline ends. In nucleotides, the CDR3 is TGCAGCGTTGATTATGGCACAGGGTCTGGCTACACCTTC. This translates into CSVDYGTGSGYTF.